A selection of T cell receptor beta chains follows, all from one sample in a study of blood T cell repertoires in COVID-19. Repertoires were generated with immunoSEQ multiplex PCR, while TCRdb's copy carries only in-frame clones and drops some. The data contain more than 350,000 clones, approximately 87% of them singletons. The specimen sequenced was peripheral blood. The receptor source for this set is a woman in her 30s with COVID-19, enrolled during active disease. CDR3s include the opening cysteine and the closing phenylalanine or tryptophan. Each record gives: D gene, J gene, V gene, clone size, CDR3 protein, CDR3 DNA. The D gene is left open where the match is weak. For some rows the clone size is stated as once, few or many, or as a class when expanded; others skip it.

D gene: TRBD2
J gene: TRBJ2-2
V gene: TRBV2
clone size: -
CDR3 protein: CASKGLAGDTGELFF
CDR3 DNA: TGTGCCAGCAAGGGACTAGCTGGGGACACCGGGGAGCTGTTTTTT

D gene: TRBD2
J gene: TRBJ2-2
V gene: TRBV7-2
clone size: -
CDR3 protein: CASSPGTSGIAGELFF
CDR3 DNA: TGTGCCAGCAGCCCCGGGACTAGCGGGATCGCCGGGGAGCTGTTTTTT

D gene: TRBD1
J gene: TRBJ2-2
V gene: TRBV11-2
clone size: -
CDR3 protein: CASRPTGGMTGELFF
CDR3 DNA: TGTGCCAGCAGACCGACAGGGGGCATGACCGGGGAGCTGTTTTTT

D gene: TRBD2
J gene: TRBJ2-1
V gene: TRBV5-4
clone size: few
CDR3 protein: CASSTGLAEANEQFF
CDR3 DNA: TGTGCCAGCAGCACGGGACTAGCGGAGGCCAATGAGCAGTTCTTC

D gene: TRBD2
J gene: TRBJ2-1
V gene: TRBV6-6
clone size: -
CDR3 protein: CASSMGLAGDEQFF
CDR3 DNA: TGTGCCAGCAGTATGGGACTAGCGGGTGACGAGCAGTTCTTC

D gene: -
J gene: TRBJ1-1
V gene: TRBV7-8
clone size: -
CDR3 protein: CASSPDTHYLNSGTEAFF
CDR3 DNA: TGTGCCAGCAGCCCCGACACCCATTATCTGAACTCAGGCACTGAAGCTTTCTTT

D gene: -
J gene: TRBJ2-1
V gene: TRBV10-3
clone size: -
CDR3 protein: CAISEWDTGQFF
CDR3 DNA: TGTGCCATCAGTGAGTGGGACACCGGACAGTTCTTC

D gene: -
J gene: TRBJ1-5
V gene: TRBV28
clone size: few
CDR3 protein: CAVIPSAGISNQPQHF
CDR3 DNA: TGTGCCGTCATCCCTAGTGCAGGGATAAGCAATCAGCCCCAGCATTTT

D gene: -
J gene: TRBJ1-5
V gene: TRBV13
clone size: -
CDR3 protein: CASSLGGLHQPQHF
CDR3 DNA: TGTGCCAGCAGCTTAGGGGGCCTTCATCAGCCCCAGCATTTT

D gene: -
J gene: TRBJ2-3
V gene: TRBV6-9
clone size: -
CDR3 protein: CASSSSASTDTQYF
CDR3 DNA: TGTGCCAGCAGTTCTAGCGCCAGCACAGATACGCAGTATTTT

D gene: -
J gene: TRBJ2-7
V gene: TRBV2
clone size: -
CDR3 protein: CASSEGAGLRYEQYF
CDR3 DNA: TGTGCCAGCAGTGAAGGGGCAGGACTAAGGTACGAGCAGTACTTC

D gene: TRBD1
J gene: TRBJ1-1
V gene: TRBV28
clone size: -
CDR3 protein: CASSYWTGPEAFF
CDR3 DNA: TGTGCCAGCAGTTACTGGACAGGACCCGAAGCTTTCTTT

D gene: -
J gene: TRBJ2-1
V gene: TRBV4-3
clone size: once
CDR3 protein: CASSQDGSSYNEQFF
CDR3 DNA: TGCGCCAGCAGCCAAGACGGGAGCTCCTACAATGAGCAGTTCTTC

D gene: TRBD2
J gene: TRBJ2-1
V gene: TRBV5-4
clone size: few
CDR3 protein: CASSPGLAGFNEQFF
CDR3 DNA: TGTGCCAGCAGCCCGGGACTAGCGGGATTTAATGAGCAGTTCTTC

D gene: -
J gene: TRBJ1-4
V gene: TRBV6-4
clone size: -
CDR3 protein: CASSQRRVREKLFF
CDR3 DNA: TGTGCCAGCTCCCAGCGGCGCGTTAGGGAAAAACTGTTTTTT

D gene: -
J gene: TRBJ2-5
V gene: TRBV5-4
clone size: once
CDR3 protein: CASSLGPQGGETQYF
CDR3 DNA: TGTGCCAGCAGCTTGGGGCCACAGGGTGGCGAGACCCAGTACTTC

D gene: -
J gene: TRBJ2-2
V gene: TRBV18
clone size: -
CDR3 protein: CATSLRDTGELFF
CDR3 DNA: TGTGCCACCTCCCTGAGGGACACCGGGGAGCTGTTTTTT

D gene: TRBD2
J gene: TRBJ2-5
V gene: TRBV9
clone size: -
CDR3 protein: CASSVDEGTSGRQETQYF
CDR3 DNA: TGTGCCAGCAGCGTAGACGAGGGGACTAGCGGTAGACAAGAGACCCAGTACTTC

D gene: -
J gene: TRBJ1-2
V gene: TRBV6-5
clone size: -
CDR3 protein: CASSYATGYYGYTF
CDR3 DNA: TGTGCCAGCAGTTACGCCACAGGCTACTATGGCTACACCTTC

D gene: -
J gene: TRBJ1-2
V gene: TRBV4-2
clone size: -
CDR3 protein: CASSQSALRDMHYGYTF
CDR3 DNA: TGTGCCAGCAGCCAATCCGCCCTCCGGGACATGCACTATGGCTACACCTTC

D gene: TRBD1
J gene: TRBJ2-7
V gene: TRBV19
clone size: -
CDR3 protein: CASSIGTGSYEQYF
CDR3 DNA: TGTGCCAGTAGTATCGGGACAGGGAGCTACGAGCAGTACTTC

D gene: -
J gene: TRBJ2-7
V gene: TRBV29-1
clone size: -
CDR3 protein: CSAISRGLYEQYF
CDR3 DNA: TGCAGCGCAATATCCAGGGGTCTGTACGAGCAGTACTTC

D gene: TRBD1
J gene: TRBJ1-1
V gene: TRBV7-3
clone size: -
CDR3 protein: CASSSGQGLNTEAFF
CDR3 DNA: TGTGCCAGCAGCTCCGGACAGGGGCTGAACACTGAAGCTTTCTTT

D gene: -
J gene: TRBJ1-1
V gene: TRBV7-2
clone size: -
CDR3 protein: CASSLGHRGSTEAFF
CDR3 DNA: TGTGCCAGCAGCTTAGGGCACAGAGGGTCAACTGAAGCTTTCTTT

D gene: TRBD1
J gene: TRBJ1-4
V gene: TRBV5-4
clone size: -
CDR3 protein: CASSPGQGATNEKLFF
CDR3 DNA: TGTGCCAGCAGTCCCGGACAGGGAGCAACTAATGAAAAACTGTTTTTT

D gene: TRBD1
J gene: TRBJ1-3
V gene: TRBV6-1
clone size: few
CDR3 protein: CASSEQGQGLNSGNTIYF
CDR3 DNA: TGTGCCAGCAGTGAACAGGGACAGGGTTTGAACTCTGGAAACACCATATATTTT

D gene: -
J gene: TRBJ2-1
V gene: TRBV5-5
clone size: -
CDR3 protein: CASSLFPGARAEDNEQFF
CDR3 DNA: TGTGCCAGCAGCTTGTTCCCAGGGGCAAGGGCGGAGGACAATGAGCAGTTCTTC

D gene: -
J gene: TRBJ2-7
V gene: TRBV3-1/TRBV3-2
clone size: -
CDR3 protein: CASSHRLLRAQEQYF
CDR3 DNA: TGTGCCAGCAGCCACCGACTACTTAGGGCCCAAGAGCAGTACTTC

D gene: -
J gene: TRBJ1-2
V gene: TRBV6-2/TRBV6-3
clone size: -
CDR3 protein: CASSFYGRNYGYTF
CDR3 DNA: TGTGCCAGCAGCTTTTACGGCAGGAACTATGGCTACACCTTC

D gene: -
J gene: TRBJ1-5
V gene: TRBV28
clone size: -
CDR3 protein: CASSLAPVDNQPQHF
CDR3 DNA: TGTGCCAGCAGTTTAGCCCCGGTAGACAATCAGCCCCAGCATTTT

D gene: TRBD2
J gene: TRBJ2-2
V gene: TRBV4-3
clone size: -
CDR3 protein: CASSRGGRTGELFF
CDR3 DNA: TGCGCCAGCAGCCGGGGGGGGAGGACCGGGGAGCTGTTTTTT

D gene: -
J gene: TRBJ1-1
V gene: TRBV24-1
clone size: -
CDR3 protein: CATSGGVGNTEAFF
CDR3 DNA: TGTGCCACCAGTGGGGGGGTAGGGAACACTGAAGCTTTCTTT

D gene: -
J gene: TRBJ1-2
V gene: TRBV15
clone size: -
CDR3 protein: CATSRGPNYGYTF
CDR3 DNA: TGTGCCACCAGCAGAGGGCCCAACTATGGCTACACCTTC

D gene: TRBD1
J gene: TRBJ2-1
V gene: TRBV5-1
clone size: -
CDR3 protein: CASSLEVGGPYNEQFF
CDR3 DNA: TGCGCCAGCAGCTTGGAGGTAGGGGGCCCCTACAATGAGCAGTTCTTC

D gene: -
J gene: TRBJ1-3
V gene: TRBV27
clone size: -
CDR3 protein: CASSLRGGNTIYF
CDR3 DNA: TGTGCCAGCAGTTTGAGGGGGGGAAACACCATATATTTT

D gene: -
J gene: TRBJ2-5
V gene: TRBV4-3
clone size: -
CDR3 protein: CASSQDNGRGETQYF
CDR3 DNA: TGCGCCAGCAGCCAAGATAATGGGAGAGGGGAGACCCAGTACTTC

D gene: -
J gene: TRBJ1-3
V gene: TRBV5-4
clone size: -
CDR3 protein: CASSLGWSSGNTIYF
CDR3 DNA: TGTGCCAGCAGCTTGGGGTGGAGCTCTGGAAACACCATATATTTT

D gene: -
J gene: TRBJ2-2
V gene: TRBV19
clone size: -
CDR3 protein: CASSKGGQSTGELFF
CDR3 DNA: TGTGCCAGTAGTAAGGGGGGACAGAGCACCGGGGAGCTGTTTTTT

D gene: -
J gene: TRBJ2-2
V gene: TRBV7-2
clone size: -
CDR3 protein: CASSIQGRELFF
CDR3 DNA: TGTGCCAGCAGCATCCAGGGGAGGGAGCTGTTTTTT

D gene: TRBD1
J gene: TRBJ1-1
V gene: TRBV6-4
clone size: -
CDR3 protein: CASRQGGNTEAFF
CDR3 DNA: TGTGCCAGCCGGCAGGGGGGGAACACTGAAGCTTTCTTT

D gene: TRBD1
J gene: TRBJ2-7
V gene: TRBV7-2
clone size: -
CDR3 protein: CASSLVGQQAYEQYF
CDR3 DNA: TGTGCCAGCAGCTTAGTGGGACAGCAGGCCTACGAGCAGTACTTC